A selection of T cell receptor beta chains follows, all from one sample in a study of shared clonotypes between healthy human individuals. The method was immunoSEQ multiplex PCR; TCRdb's version includes in-frame clones alone and lacks a portion of them. The sample lists millions of clones, roughly nine tenths occurring once. Sequenced input: naive CD4+ T cells sorted from blood. The source is a man aged 18-30 years in good health. The conserved cysteine and the conserved F or W are not part of the CDR3 here. Fields, in order: J gene, V gene, CDR3 protein.

TRBJ2-7 TRBV6-5 ASSYSSGTPYEQY
TRBJ2-1 TRBV6-1 ASSDHGQLNEQF
TRBJ2-7 TRBV6-6 ASSYVRDYEQY
TRBJ2-1 TRBV18 ASSPLTGYNEQF
TRBJ1-1 TRBV28 ASKVENTEAF
TRBJ2-1 TRBV5-1 ASSFLGAPYNEQF
TRBJ2-7 TRBV27 ASSYGGQGTYEQY
TRBJ1-1 TRBV9 ASSAQENTEAF
TRBJ2-3 TRBV18 ASSPRVSESTDTQY
TRBJ2-7 TRBV28 ASSLWVGPLLYEQY
TRBJ2-1 TRBV7-9 ASSSNLAGASYNEQF
TRBJ2-3 TRBV27 ASSYLAGGTDTQY
TRBJ2-7 TRBV27 ASSPRSTGVKTTYEQY
TRBJ2-2 TRBV5-1 ASTSGTAAGELF
TRBJ1-1 TRBV5-1 ASSLGRPNTEAF
. TRBV30 AWSYWDRGYEQY
TRBJ1-2 TRBV6-1 ASSEYGQGYGYT
TRBJ1-4 TRBV7-9 AVNTGPNEKLF
TRBJ1-2 TRBV9 ASSVGTGDLYGYT
TRBJ2-7 TRBV9 ASSARPGQGNHEQY
TRBJ2-5 TRBV7-6 ASSLLGLWGSETQY
TRBJ2-3 TRBV7-2 ASSPGGGPDTQY
TRBJ1-2 TRBV30 AWSVVGEGYGYT
TRBJ2-7 TRBV5-1 ASRFWTAMGEQY
TRBJ1-2 TRBV9 ASSTTVNYGYT